Below are 16 T cell receptor beta chains sequenced from a single sample in a study of blood T cell repertoires in COVID-19. Profiled with immunoSEQ multiplex PCR; TCRdb holds only in-frame clones, not every one. Here the sample spans 120,000 or so clones, roughly four fifths being singletons. Specimen: peripheral blood. These TCRs come from a woman in her sixties or seventies with acute or convalescent COVID-19.

The genes are TRBV6-5 and TRBJ2-7; D possibly corresponds to TRBD2 (5 bases). V was shortened by 6 bases and J by 6 bases, with 12 bases between the two germline ends. Germline CDR1 and CDR2: MNHEY and SVGAGI. The CDR3 is made up of 12 amino acids. The CDR3 region has the DNA TGTGCCAGCAGCCAAAACCGGGGCGAGCAGTACTTC. Its translation is CASSQNRGEQYF.

The gene calls are TRBV19 and TRBJ2-5; D not certain. The length of the CDR3 is 13 residues. Per the germline V gene, CDR1 is LNHDA and CDR2 is SQIVND (reference sequence). V was shortened by 5 bases and J by 4 bases, with 11 bases between the two germline ends. The CDR3, as DNA: TGTGCCAGTAGTGTCAGTGGGCTAGAGACCCAGTACTTC. It is translated as CASSVSGLETQYF. Using reference TRBV19 and TRBJ2-5 for the parts outside the CDR3, the full variable domain is DGGITQSPKYLFRKEGQNVTLSCEQNLNHDAMYWYRQDPGQGLRLIYYSQIVNDFQKGDIAEGYSVSREKKESFPLTVTSAQKNPTAFYLCASSVSGLETQYFGPGTRLLVL.

The chain couples TRBV18 to TRBJ1-2, with D hard to call. This CDR3 has 13 residues. CDR1 is KGHSH and CDR2 is LQKENI in the germline V gene. Trimming removed 2 bases from V and 6 bases from J, with 10 bases in between. In DNA, the CDR3 is TGTGCCAGCTCACCAGAGCAAGCTGATGGCTACACCTTC. Residues: CASSPEQADGYTF.

This chain connects TRBV7-2 to TRBJ2-7, with a possible D match to TRBD2 (6 bases). The V end lost 5 bases, the J end lost 6 bases, and 14 bases lay between the germline ends. The length of the CDR3 is 13 residues. CDR1 is SGHTA, CDR2 FQGNSA, per germline. CDR3 sequence (DNA): TGTGCCAGCAGCGGGCGGGGTCGTTTCGAGCAGTACTTC. Translation: CASSGRGRFEQYF.

This rearrangement joins TRBV28 to TRBJ2-3; a possible D gene is TRBD2 (6 bases). V gave up 8 bases and J gave up 2 bases, with 8 bases separating them. The CDR3 consists of 12 residues. Germline-derived CDR1 and CDR2 are MDHEN and SYDVKM. CDR3 bases: TGTGCCAGCCGGCGGGACACAGATACGCAGTATTTT. The encoded protein is CASRRDTDTQYF.

This clone was recorded a few times. The chain uses TRBV19 and TRBJ2-3, with TRBD1 matching over 7 bases. Germline CDR1 LNHDA, CDR2 SQIVND (reference sequence). The CDR3 has 13 amino acids. The V and J ends lost 6 bases and 5 bases, in that order; junction bases with no gene match: 5. As DNA, the CDR3 is TGTGCCAGTAGGAGGAACAGGGGAGATACGCAGTATTTT. Protein product: CASRRNRGDTQYF.

For this clone: An end of the junction does not agree with germline; a read error may underlie this. The chain is built from TRBV3-1 (or the pseudogene TRBV3-2) and TRBJ2-1, with D perhaps TRBD1 (6 bases). Germline CDR1 reads LGHDT; CDR2 reads YNNKEL (reference sequence). This CDR3 spans 11 amino acids. CDR3 region: CASSQGGHHIF. CDR3 coding DNA: TGTGCCAGCAGCCAAGGGGGACACCACATCTTC.

This chain joins TRBV13 and TRBJ2-2; a possible D gene is TRBD1 (6 bases). This CDR3 is 15 amino acids long. V was pared by 4 bases and J by 0 bases, with 9 bases between. CDR1 and CDR2 (germline): PRHDT, FYEKMQ (reference sequence). For the CDR3, the DNA is TGTGCCAGCAGCTCCCGGACAGCGAACACCGGGGAGCTGTTTTTT. This codes for CASSSRTANTGELFF.

The gene calls are TRBV7-6 and TRBJ2-3; 9 bases are shared with TRBD2. The CDR3 is 16 residues long. Germline loops: CDR1 SGHVS, CDR2 FNYEAQ. Trimming at V came to 8 bases and at J to 2 bases, leaving 11 bases not matched to a gene. CDR3 protein: CASSARAGGDTDTQYF. In DNA form, the CDR3 reads TGTGCCAGCTCCGCGCGAGCGGGGGGAGACACAGATACGCAGTATTTT.

This chain uses TRBV7-2 with TRBJ2-1; TRBD2 is a possible D gene (6 bases). The CDR3 has 16 residues. The germline V and J ends were trimmed by 1 base and 0 bases, with 10 bases remaining between them. Germline CDR1 SGHTA, CDR2 FQGNSA. The CDR3 DNA reads as TGTGCCAGCAGCTTAGGCGGGGATAACTCCTACAATGAGCAGTTCTTC. Translated: CASSLGGDNSYNEQFF.

This clone has only one observation. The gene calls are TRBV30 and TRBJ2-7; the D gene is possibly TRBD2 (7 bases). The V and J ends lost 4 bases and 4 bases respectively, with 14 bases between them. The CDR3 consists of 13 residues. Germline V gene sequence: CDR1 GTSNPN, CDR2 SVGIG (reference sequence). The CDR3 spells CAWTEGGGYEQYF. DNA for the CDR3: TGTGCCTGGACCGAGGGGGGGGGATACGAGCAGTACTTC.

This clone occurred a few times. This rearrangement joins TRBV9 to TRBJ2-1; 10 bases are a match to TRBD2. Losses at the gene ends were 5 bases for V and 7 bases for J; bases not matched to a gene: 9. The V gene's germline CDR1 is SGDLS and CDR2 YYNGEE. CDR3 length equals 15 residues. The CDR3: CASSRTGTSENEQFF. The DNA for the CDR3 is TGTGCCAGCAGTAGAACCGGGACTAGCGAGAATGAGCAGTTCTTC.

V is TRBV20-1 and J is TRBJ1-4; 8 bases map to TRBD1. CDR3 length: 14 residues. J lost 13 bases, V lost 3 bases, and 13 bases had no gene match. Germline CDR1 DFQATT, CDR2 SNEGSKA (reference sequence). The CDR3 DNA reads as TGCAGTGCTAGTTCGGACAGGGAGATGAACGGACTGTTTTTT. Amino acid sequence: CSASSDREMNGLFF.

This clone was found a few times. V usage is TRBV6-5 and J usage is TRBJ1-3, with D possibly TRBD1 on 5 matching bases. From germline, CDR1 is MNHEY and CDR2 SVGAGI. Deletions cut 7 bases from V and 2 bases from J, with 9 bases between. The CDR3 spans 13 residues. The CDR3 bases are TGTGCCAGCACGGGGGAAGCTGGAAACACCATATATTTT. Its translation: CASTGEAGNTIYF.

The chain combines TRBV11-3 with TRBJ2-3; 13 nucleotides line up with TRBD2. J was trimmed by 7 bases and V by 5 bases; bases with no gene match: 3. Per germline, CDR1 SGHNT and CDR2 YENEEA. CDR3 length: 14 amino acids. In DNA, the CDR3 is TGTGCCAGCAGCCAGACTAGCGGGGGGTATACGCAGTATTTT. Protein product: CASSQTSGGYTQYF.

The genes are TRBV19 and TRBJ1-4; 8 nucleotides agree with TRBD1. This CDR3 spans 14 amino acids. Germline CDR1 is LNHDA and CDR2 is SQIVND (reference sequence). The junction had 5 bases not matched to a gene; V was cut back by 3 bases and J by 8 bases. DNA for the CDR3: TGTGCCAGTAGTATTGCAGGGGGCGAGGAAAAACTGTTTTTT. Translation gives CASSIAGGEEKLFF.